This T cell receptor beta chain was identified during a study of shared clonotypes between healthy human individuals (dated by TCRdb to about 2020). Looking at the study overall: A couple of women and a few men aged 18 to 49 years were included in the cohort. For each donor, three plates each were used for CD4 naive and CD4 memory, two plates were used for CD8 naive, and one plate was used for CD8 memory. The study deeply sequenced blood TCR repertoires of about 5 healthy adults to estimate repertoire size and the extent of clonotype sharing between individuals. Different laboratories and diverse techniques were used to prepare libraries and sequence TCR repertoires, to increase sequencing depth and limit assay-specific biases. Per donor, leukapheresis produced somewhere between about 0.94 and 9.5 billion PBMCs.

The full study reports these points: Sampling was limited to blood, and TCR repertoires in tissue likely differ from TCR repertoires in blood. Larger estimated clonotype richness was generally found for naive subsets than for memory subsets. Across a handful of donors, 5% to 6% of naive CD4, roughly 3.8% of naive CD8, 2% to 2.5% of memory CD4, and about 0.4% of memory CD8 clonotypes were shared. Compared with non-shared clonotypes, the clonotypes found in all four sorted-subset donors had higher generation probabilities. Rarefaction of sorted-subset datasets indicated incomplete sequencing despite the large sequencing depth. Based on pairwise subsampling, the degree of clonotype sharing among donors was expected to be affected by sequencing depth. Because the study included a small number of donors, the genetic and exposure-history diversity represented was limited.

Healthy HIV-negative adults with no recently reported acute infections or vaccinations were included as donors. Every donor was a Caucasian adult residing in Nashville, Tennessee, USA. CD4+ T cells were enriched by magnetic negative selection; naive cells were then positively selected on CD45RA, and the negative fraction formed the memory subset. Blood was obtained by leukapheresis, after which PBMCs were separated by Ficoll-Histopaque density gradient centrifugation and cryopreserved in liquid nitrogen vapor phase. Analytical flow cytometry was used to check the purity and quantity of every magnetically sorted T cell population. Genomic DNA was isolated from each sorted fraction and quantified by UV absorbance on a Nanodrop 2000c. According to the germline V gene, CDR1 reads SGHRS and CDR2 reads YFSETQ. Trimming at the junction amounts to 4 bases on V and 6 bases on J, and the germline ends lie 20 bases apart. From the cysteine up to the phenylalanine, the CDR3 has a length of 15 residues. Only CDR3 DNA remains: 45 bases, in frame from the first base.

TCR CDR3 regions were amplified from genomic DNA by multiplex PCR using the deep immunoSEQ assay. Extracted genomic DNA from each cell subset was distributed evenly across all wells of several immunoSEQ 96-well plates, and each plate was treated as a replicate. For sorted subsets, about 200 ng genomic DNA, equal to some 30,000 T cell genomes, was loaded into each replicate PCR. Purified libraries were quantified with a Qubit 3.0 fluorometer, sized on a Bioanalyzer 2100, and re-quantified with the KAPA Library Quantification kit. Each immunoSEQ 96-well plate was sequenced on its own single-read 150-cycle Illumina NextSeq 550 flow cell. In the original analysis: Because the immunoSEQ output included only junctional sequences and no quality scores, the filtering could not be the same as the filtering used for full-length reads. To assign V/J genes and CDR3, sequences were annotated using PyIR, a Python wrapper for IgBLAST v1.9, with IMGT germline references. Any read was removed if the V/J assignment was weak (E-value above 1e-6), the CDR3 was missing, or the read contained stop codons, out-of-frame junctions, or ambiguous translated residues. A V3J clonotype was defined by an identical inferred V gene, J gene, and CDR3 amino acid sequence. To compute the percentage overlap between repertoires, the number of shared unique clonotypes was divided by the size of the smaller repertoire. RTK rarefaction, the Chao1 estimator, and Recon v2.1 estimates of unobserved clonotypes were used to assess repertoire richness. For all TCRbeta clonotypes obtained by the gDNA method from several donors, generation probabilities were computed with OLGA. This immuneACCESS table, as held by TCRdb, lists in-frame sequences with V and J called but not all clones. Of the missing ones, under half trace to an unresolved V gene in checked studies; the others have no known cause. V and J calls and clone size follow that table, whereas D and trimming were derived from the DNA. The sample contains over a million clones, roughly 98.5% of them found a single time. The ten largest make up 0.3% to 0.45% of the sample.

In regard to this clone: This receptor's antigen is unknown. Per-nucleotide qualities are absent, and no much larger clonotype sits a single base away.

The chain couples TRBV5-1 to TRBJ2-7; the D gene is possibly TRBD2, with 6 bases matching. The sample taken for sequencing was naive CD4+ T cells sorted from blood. The label giving this sample's cell subset or site can be read as: CD45RA+ positively selected. This receptor was obtained from a man aged 25-40 years in good health. CDR3 loop: CASSAPAGLLSEQYF. In nucleotides, the sequence is TGCGCCAGCAGCGCTCCAGCGGGCCTCCTCTCCGAGCAGTACTTC.